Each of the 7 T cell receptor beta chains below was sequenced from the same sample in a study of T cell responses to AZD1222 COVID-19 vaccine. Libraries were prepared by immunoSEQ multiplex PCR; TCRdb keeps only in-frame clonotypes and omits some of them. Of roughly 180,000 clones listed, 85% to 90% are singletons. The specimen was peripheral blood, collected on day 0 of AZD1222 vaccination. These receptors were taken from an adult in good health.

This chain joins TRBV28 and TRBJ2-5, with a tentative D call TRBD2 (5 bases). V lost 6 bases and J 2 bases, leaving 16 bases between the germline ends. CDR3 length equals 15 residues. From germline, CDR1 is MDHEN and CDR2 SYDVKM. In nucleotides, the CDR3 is TGTGCCAGCAGCTCTGTAGAGCGGCCGCAAGAGACCCAGTACTTC. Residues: CASSSVERPQETQYF.

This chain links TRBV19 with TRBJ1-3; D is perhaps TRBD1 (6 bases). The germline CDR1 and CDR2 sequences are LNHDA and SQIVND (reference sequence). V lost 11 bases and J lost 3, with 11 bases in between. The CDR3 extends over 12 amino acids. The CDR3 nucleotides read TGTGCCTGCCAGGGGCTTGGAAACACCATATATTTT. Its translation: CACQGLGNTIYF.

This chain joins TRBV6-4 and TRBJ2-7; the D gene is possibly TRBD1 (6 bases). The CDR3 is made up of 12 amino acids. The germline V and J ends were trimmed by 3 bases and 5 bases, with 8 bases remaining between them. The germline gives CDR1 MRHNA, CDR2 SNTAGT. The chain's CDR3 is CASSEGHNEQYF. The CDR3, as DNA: TGTGCCAGCAGTGAGGGACACAACGAGCAGTACTTC.

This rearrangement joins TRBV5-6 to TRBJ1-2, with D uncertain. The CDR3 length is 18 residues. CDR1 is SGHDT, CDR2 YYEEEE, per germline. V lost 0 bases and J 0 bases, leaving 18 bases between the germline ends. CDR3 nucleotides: TGTGCCAGCAGCTTGGATCGGGATATTGGAATAGCTAACTATGGCTACACCTTC. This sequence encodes CASSLDRDIGIANYGYTF.

CDR3 DNA sequence: TGTGCCAGCAGCAACCCACTGACAGCCCAAGAGACCCAGTACTTC. It codes for CASSNPLTAQETQYF. The chain recombines TRBV5-4 with TRBJ2-5; D possibly corresponds to TRBD1 (5 bases). Looked up from germline, CDR1 is SGHNT and CDR2 is YYREEE (reference sequence). V was cut by 4 bases and J by 1 base, with 14 bases left in between. CDR3 size: 15 residues.

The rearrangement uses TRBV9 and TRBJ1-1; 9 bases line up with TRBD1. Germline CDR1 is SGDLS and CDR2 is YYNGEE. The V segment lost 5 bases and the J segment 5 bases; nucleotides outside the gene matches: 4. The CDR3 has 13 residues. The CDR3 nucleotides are TGTGCCAGCAGGGGACAGGGTCGGACTGAAGCTTTCTTT. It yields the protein CASRGQGRTEAFF.

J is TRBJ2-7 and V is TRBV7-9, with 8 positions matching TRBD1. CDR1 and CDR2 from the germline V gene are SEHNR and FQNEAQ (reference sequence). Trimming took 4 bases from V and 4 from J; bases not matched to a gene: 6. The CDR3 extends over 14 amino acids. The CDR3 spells CASSYPGGEYEQYF. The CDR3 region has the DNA TGTGCCAGCAGCTACCCAGGGGGCGAGTACGAGCAGTACTTC.